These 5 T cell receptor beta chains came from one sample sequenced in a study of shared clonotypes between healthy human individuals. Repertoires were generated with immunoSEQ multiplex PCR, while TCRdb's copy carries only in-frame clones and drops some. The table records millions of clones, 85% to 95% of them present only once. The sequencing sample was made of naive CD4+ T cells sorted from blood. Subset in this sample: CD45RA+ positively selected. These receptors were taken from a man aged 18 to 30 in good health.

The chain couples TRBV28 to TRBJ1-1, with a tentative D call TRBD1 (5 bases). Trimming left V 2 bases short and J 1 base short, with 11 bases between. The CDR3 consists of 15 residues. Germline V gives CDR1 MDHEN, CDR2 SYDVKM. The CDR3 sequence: CASSLEGRGNTEAFF. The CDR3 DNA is TGTGCCAGCAGTTTAGAGGGACGGGGGAACACTGAAGCTTTCTTT.

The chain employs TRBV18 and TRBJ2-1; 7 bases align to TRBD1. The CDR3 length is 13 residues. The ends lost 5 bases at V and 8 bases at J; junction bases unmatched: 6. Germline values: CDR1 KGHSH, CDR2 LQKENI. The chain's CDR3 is CASSTGVSDEQFF. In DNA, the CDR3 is TGTGCCAGCTCAACAGGGGTGTCGGATGAGCAGTTCTTC.

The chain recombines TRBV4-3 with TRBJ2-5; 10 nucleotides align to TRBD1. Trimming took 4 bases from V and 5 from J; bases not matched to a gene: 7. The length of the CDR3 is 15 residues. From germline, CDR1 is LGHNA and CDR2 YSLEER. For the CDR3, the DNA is TGCGCCAGCAGCCGAGACAGGGGGCTGGGGGAGACCCAGTACTTC. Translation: CASSRDRGLGETQYF.

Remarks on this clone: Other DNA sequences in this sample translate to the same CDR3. As DNA, the CDR3 is TGTGCCAGCAGCTTAGGGACAGGGAATGGCTACACCTTC. As protein: CASSLGTGNGYTF. The chain employs TRBV7-6 and TRBJ1-2; TRBD1 matches 8 bases. Looked up from germline, CDR1 is SGHVS and CDR2 is FNYEAQ. The CDR3 has 13 residues. The J segment lost 6 bases and the V segment lost 1 base, leaving 1 base of the junction unmatched. Together with reference TRBV7-6 and TRBJ1-2, the CDR3 gives the full variable domain: GAGVSQSPRYKVTKRGQDVALRCDPISGHVSLYWYRQALGQGPEFLTYFNYEAQQDKSGLPNDRFSAERPEGSISTLTIQRTEQRDSAMYRCASSLGTGNGYTFGSGTRLTVV.

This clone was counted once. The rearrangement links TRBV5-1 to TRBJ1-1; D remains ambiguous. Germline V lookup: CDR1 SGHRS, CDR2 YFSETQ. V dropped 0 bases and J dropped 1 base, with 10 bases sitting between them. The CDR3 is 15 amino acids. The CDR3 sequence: CASSLEPWGNTEAFF. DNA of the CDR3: TGCGCCAGCAGCTTGGAGCCGTGGGGGAACACTGAAGCTTTCTTT.